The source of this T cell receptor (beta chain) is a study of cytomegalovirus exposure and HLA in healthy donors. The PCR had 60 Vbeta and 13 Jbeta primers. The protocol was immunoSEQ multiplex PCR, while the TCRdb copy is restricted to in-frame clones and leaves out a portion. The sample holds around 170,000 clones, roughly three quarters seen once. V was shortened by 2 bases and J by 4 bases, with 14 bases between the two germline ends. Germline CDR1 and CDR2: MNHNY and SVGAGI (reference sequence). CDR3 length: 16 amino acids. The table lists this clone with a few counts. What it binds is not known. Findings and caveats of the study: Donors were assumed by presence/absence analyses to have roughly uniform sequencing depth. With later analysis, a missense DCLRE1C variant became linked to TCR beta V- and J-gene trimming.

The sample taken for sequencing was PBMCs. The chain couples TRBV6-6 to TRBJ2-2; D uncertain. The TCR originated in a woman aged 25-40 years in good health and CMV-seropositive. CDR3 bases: TGTGCCAGCAGTTACCCCAGGTCGTTTGGCACCGGGGAGCTGTTTTTT. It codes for CASSYPRSFGTGELFF.